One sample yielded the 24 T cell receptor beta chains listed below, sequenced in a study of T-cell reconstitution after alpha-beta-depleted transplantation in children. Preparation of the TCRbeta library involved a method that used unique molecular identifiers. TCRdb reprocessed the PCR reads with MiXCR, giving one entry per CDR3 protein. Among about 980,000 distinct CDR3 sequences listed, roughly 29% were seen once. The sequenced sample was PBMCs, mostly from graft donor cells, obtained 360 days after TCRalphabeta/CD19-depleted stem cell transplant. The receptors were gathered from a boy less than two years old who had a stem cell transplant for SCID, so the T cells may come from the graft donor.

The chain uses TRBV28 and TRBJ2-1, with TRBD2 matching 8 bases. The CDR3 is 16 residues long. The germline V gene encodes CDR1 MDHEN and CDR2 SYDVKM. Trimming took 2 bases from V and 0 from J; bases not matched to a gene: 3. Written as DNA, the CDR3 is TGTGCCAGCAGTTTACTAACTAGCGGCTCCTACAATGAGCAGTTCTTC. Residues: CASSLLTSGSYNEQFF.

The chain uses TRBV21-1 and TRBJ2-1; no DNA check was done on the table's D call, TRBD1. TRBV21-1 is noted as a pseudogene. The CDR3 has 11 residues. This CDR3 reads CASSIQGKQFF. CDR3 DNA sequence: TGTGCCAGCAGCATACAGGGGAAGCAGTTCTTC.

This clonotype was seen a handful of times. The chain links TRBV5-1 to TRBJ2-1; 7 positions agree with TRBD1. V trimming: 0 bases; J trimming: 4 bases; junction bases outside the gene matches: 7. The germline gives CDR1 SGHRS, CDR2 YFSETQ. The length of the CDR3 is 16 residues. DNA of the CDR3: TGCGCCAGCAGCTTGGGTGATAGGGGGCAGTACAATGAGCAGTTCTTC. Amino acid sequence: CASSLGDRGQYNEQFF.

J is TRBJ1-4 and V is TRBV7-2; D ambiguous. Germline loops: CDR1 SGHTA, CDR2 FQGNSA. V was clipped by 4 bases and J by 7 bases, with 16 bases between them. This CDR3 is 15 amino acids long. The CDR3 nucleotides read TGTGCCAGCAGCTCTCGGACGGATGGGCTTGAAAAACTGTTTTTT. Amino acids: CASSSRTDGLEKLFF.

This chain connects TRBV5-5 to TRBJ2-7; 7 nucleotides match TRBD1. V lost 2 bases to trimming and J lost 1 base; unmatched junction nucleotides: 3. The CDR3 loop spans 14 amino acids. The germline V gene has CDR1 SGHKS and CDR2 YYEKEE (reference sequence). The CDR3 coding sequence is TGTGCCAGCAGCTTCCCGGGACAGTCCTACGAGCAGTACTTC. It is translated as CASSFPGQSYEQYF.

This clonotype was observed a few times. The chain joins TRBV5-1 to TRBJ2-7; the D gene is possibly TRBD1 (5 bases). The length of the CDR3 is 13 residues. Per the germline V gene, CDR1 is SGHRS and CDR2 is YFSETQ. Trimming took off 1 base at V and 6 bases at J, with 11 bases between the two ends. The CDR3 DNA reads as TGCGCCAGCAGCTTGACAGGAACCGGCGAGCAGTACTTC. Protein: CASSLTGTGEQYF. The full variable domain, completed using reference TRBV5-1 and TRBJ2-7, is KAGVTQTPRYLIKTRGQQVTLSCSPISGHRSVSWYQQTPGQGLQFLFEYFSETQRNKGNFPGRFSGRQFSNSRSEMNVSTLELGDSALYLCASSLTGTGEQYFGPGTRLTVT.

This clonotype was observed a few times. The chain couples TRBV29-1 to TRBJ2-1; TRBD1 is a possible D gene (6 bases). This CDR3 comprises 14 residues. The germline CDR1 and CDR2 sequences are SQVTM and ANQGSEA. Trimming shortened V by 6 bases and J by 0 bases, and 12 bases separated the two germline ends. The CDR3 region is CSVDRPFSYNEQFF. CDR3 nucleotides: TGCAGCGTAGACAGGCCGTTCTCCTACAATGAGCAGTTCTTC.

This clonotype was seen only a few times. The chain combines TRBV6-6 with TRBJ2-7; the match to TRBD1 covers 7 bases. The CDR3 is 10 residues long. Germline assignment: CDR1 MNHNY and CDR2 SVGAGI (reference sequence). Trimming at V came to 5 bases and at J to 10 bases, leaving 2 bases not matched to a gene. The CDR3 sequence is CASSGDRQYF. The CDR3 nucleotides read TGTGCCAGCAGTGGGGACAGACAGTACTTC.

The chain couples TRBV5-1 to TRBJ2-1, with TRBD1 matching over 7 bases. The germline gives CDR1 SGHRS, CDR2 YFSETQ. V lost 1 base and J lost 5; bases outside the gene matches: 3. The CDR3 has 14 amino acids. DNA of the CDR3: TGCGCCAGCAGCTTGTTACAGGGGAACAATGAGCAGTTCTTC. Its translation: CASSLLQGNNEQFF.

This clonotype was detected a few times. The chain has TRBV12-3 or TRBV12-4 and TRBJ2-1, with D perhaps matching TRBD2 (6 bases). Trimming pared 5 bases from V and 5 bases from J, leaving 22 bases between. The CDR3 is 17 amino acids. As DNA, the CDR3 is TGTGCCAGCAGTCCACGGGTGGCGGGGAGGTCCGACAATGAGCAGTTCTTC. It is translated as CASSPRVAGRSDNEQFF.

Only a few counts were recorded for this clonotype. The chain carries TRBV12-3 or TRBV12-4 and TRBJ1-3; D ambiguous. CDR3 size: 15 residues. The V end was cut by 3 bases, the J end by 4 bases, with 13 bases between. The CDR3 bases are TGTGCCAGCAGTTTCCCCGCCGGGTACGGAAACACCATATATTTT. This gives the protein CASSFPAGYGNTIYF.

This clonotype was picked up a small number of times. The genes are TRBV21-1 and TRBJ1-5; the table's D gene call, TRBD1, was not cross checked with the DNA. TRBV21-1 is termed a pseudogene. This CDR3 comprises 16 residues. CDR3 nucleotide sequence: TGTGCCAGCAGCAAACGCAACAGGGGAAGCAATCAGCCCCAGCATTTT. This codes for CASSKRNRGSNQPQHF.

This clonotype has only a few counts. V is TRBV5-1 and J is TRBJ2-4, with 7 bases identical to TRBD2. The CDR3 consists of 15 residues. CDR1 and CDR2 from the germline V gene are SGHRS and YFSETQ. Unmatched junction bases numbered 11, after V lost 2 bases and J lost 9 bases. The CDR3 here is CASSFTPPGEGIQYF. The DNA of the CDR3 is TGCGCCAGCAGCTTCACCCCCCCCGGGGAGGGCATTCAGTACTTC.

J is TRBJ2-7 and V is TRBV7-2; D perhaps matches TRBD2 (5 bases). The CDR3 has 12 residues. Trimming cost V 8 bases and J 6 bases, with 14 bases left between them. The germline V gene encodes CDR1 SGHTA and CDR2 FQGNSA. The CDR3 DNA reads TGTGCCAGCTCCCTTTTGGCGGGCGAGCAGTACTTC. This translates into CASSLLAGEQYF.

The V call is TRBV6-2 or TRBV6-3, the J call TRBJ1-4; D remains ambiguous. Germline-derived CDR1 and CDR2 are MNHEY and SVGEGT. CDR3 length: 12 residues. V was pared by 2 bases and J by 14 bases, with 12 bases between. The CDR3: CASSYPGFRLFF. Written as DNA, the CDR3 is TGTGCCAGCAGTTACCCGGGATTCAGGCTGTTTTTT.

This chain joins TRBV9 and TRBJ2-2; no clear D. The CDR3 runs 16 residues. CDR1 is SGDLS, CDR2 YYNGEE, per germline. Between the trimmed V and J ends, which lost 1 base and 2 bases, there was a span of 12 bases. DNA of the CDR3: TGTGCCAGCAGCGTAATTCCGACCGCCAACACCGGGGAGCTGTTTTTT. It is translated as CASSVIPTANTGELFF.

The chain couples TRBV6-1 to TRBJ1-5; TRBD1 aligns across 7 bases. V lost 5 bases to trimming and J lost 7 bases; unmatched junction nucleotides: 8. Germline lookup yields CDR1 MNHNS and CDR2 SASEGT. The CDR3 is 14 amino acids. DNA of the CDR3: TGTGCCAGCAGTCCGACAGGGATGACCCAGCCCCAGCATTTT. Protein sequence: CASSPTGMTQPQHF.

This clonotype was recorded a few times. This chain's CDR3 is CSARVTVEQYF. CDR3 sequence (DNA): TGCAGTGCTAGAGTGACTGTGGAGCAGTACTTC. This chain joins TRBV20-1 and TRBJ2-7; D not resolved. V lost 1 base to trimming and J lost 7 bases, with 8 bases between them. The germline gives CDR1 DFQATT, CDR2 SNEGSKA (reference sequence). This CDR3 comprises 11 residues.

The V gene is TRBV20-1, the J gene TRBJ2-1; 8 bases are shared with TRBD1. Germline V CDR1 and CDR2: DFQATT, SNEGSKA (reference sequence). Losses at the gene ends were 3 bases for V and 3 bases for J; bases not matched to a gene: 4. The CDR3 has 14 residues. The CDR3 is CSARGQVSYNEQFF. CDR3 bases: TGCAGTGCTAGGGGACAGGTGAGCTACAATGAGCAGTTCTTC.

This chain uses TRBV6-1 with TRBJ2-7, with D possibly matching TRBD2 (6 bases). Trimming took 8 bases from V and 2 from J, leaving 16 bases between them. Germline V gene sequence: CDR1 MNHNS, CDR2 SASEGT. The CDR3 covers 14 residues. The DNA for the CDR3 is TGTGCCAGCCGAAGGGGACTTTCCACCTACGAGCAGTACTTC. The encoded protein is CASRRGLSTYEQYF.

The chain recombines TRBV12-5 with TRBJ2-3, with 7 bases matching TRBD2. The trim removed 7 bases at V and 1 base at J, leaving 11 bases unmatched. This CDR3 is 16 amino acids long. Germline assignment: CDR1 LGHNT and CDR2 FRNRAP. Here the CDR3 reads CASAPPSRGGTDTQYF. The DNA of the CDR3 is TGTGCTAGTGCCCCCCCCAGCCGGGGGGGCACAGATACGCAGTATTTT.

The CDR3 sequence: CASSVAAPQETQYF. DNA of the CDR3: TGTGCCAGCAGTGTCGCAGCTCCTCAAGAGACCCAGTACTTC. V usage is TRBV2 and J usage is TRBJ2-5, with D unclear. Germline loops: CDR1 SNHLY, CDR2 FYNNEI. This CDR3 spans 14 amino acids. Trimming cost V 4 bases and J 2 bases, with 11 bases left between them.

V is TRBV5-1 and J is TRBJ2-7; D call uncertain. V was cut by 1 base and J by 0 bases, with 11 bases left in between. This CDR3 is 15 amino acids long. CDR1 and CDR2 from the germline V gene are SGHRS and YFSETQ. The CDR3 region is CASSLTPLSSYEQYF. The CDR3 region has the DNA TGCGCCAGCAGCTTGACCCCCTTGAGCTCCTACGAGCAGTACTTC.

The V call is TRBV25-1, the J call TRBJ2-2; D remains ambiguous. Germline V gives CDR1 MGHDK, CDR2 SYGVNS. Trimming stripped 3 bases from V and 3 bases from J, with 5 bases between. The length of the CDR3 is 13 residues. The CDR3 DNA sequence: TGTGCCAGCAGTGATTGGGACACCGGGGAGCTGTTTTTT. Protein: CASSDWDTGELFF.